Shown below are 30 T cell receptor beta chains from a single sample sequenced in a study of human T cells and chemical hapten exposure. TCRdb called the RACE reads again in MiXCR, with one record for every CDR3 protein. The sample records approximately 85,000 distinct CDR3 sequences, 9.5% to 13% being singletons. Indicated time point: patch test 2, 6 weeks after DPC sensitization. Treatment in this sample: therapeutic diphenylcyclopropenone sensitization with weekly scalp DPC. The specimen comprised whole blood, sampled in connection with sensitization to the hapten diphenylcyclopropenone (DPC). These receptor sequences come from a woman between 25 and 40 years old with alopecia areata. Some clones in this sample may be carry-over from other donors' samples.

This clonotype was seen many times. This sequence joins TRBV18 and TRBJ2-5; tentatively, D is TRBD1 (5 bases). With 3 bases removed from V and 5 bases from J, the gap between germline ends came to 10 bases. Germline assignment: CDR1 KGHSH and CDR2 LQKENI. CDR3 length: 13 residues. The CDR3 nucleotides read TGTGCCAGCTCACCTGGGGCTCAGGAGACCCAGTACTTC. Translating gives CASSPGAQETQYF.

This clonotype was detected ten times or more. This chain links TRBV12-3 or TRBV12-4 with TRBJ1-4, with a possible D match to TRBD1 (5 bases). The length of the CDR3 is 14 residues. Trimming removed 4 bases at V and 5 bases at J, with 11 bases between. CDR3 protein: CASSSGTGNEKLFF. The CDR3 coding sequence is TGTGCCAGCAGTTCCGGGACGGGGAATGAAAAACTGTTTTTT.

This chain connects TRBV7-2 to TRBJ2-7; no firm D call. The V end was cut by 1 base, the J end by 2 bases, with 6 bases between. The CDR3 is 13 residues long. The germline V gene encodes CDR1 SGHTA and CDR2 FQGNSA. CDR3 in amino acids: CASSLVRAYEQYF. DNA of the CDR3: TGTGCCAGCAGCTTAGTCCGGGCCTACGAGCAGTACTTC.

This clonotype turned up a few times. The chain joins TRBV7-9 to TRBJ1-2; 10 positions agree with TRBD1. The germline V gene has CDR1 SEHNR and CDR2 FQNEAQ (reference sequence). J gave up 1 base and V 5 bases, and 7 bases lay outside the gene matches. The CDR3 length is 16 residues. In DNA form, the CDR3 reads TGTGCCAGCAGCCAGCGGACAGGGGGAAGTAACTATGGCTACACCTTC. It specifies CASSQRTGGSNYGYTF.

This clonotype was observed at least ten times. This chain uses TRBV6-6 with TRBJ2-3, with D perhaps matching TRBD2 (6 bases). Between the trimmed V and J ends, which lost 4 bases and 6 bases, there was a span of 17 bases. The CDR3 covers 15 residues. CDR1 and CDR2 (germline): MNHNY, SVGAGI (reference sequence). CDR3 protein: CASSSFSGTRDTQYF. CDR3 nucleotides: TGTGCCAGCAGTTCTTTTAGCGGAACTCGGGATACGCAGTATTTT.

This clonotype was picked up many times. This chain connects TRBV18 to TRBJ2-1; D remains ambiguous. V lost 0 bases, J lost 5 bases, and 8 bases lay in between. CDR3 length equals 14 residues. Per germline, CDR1 KGHSH and CDR2 LQKENI. The CDR3 DNA sequence: TGTGCCAGCTCACCACCCGCATACAACAATGAGCAGTTCTTC. Its translation: CASSPPAYNNEQFF. Variable domain in full (rest from reference TRBV18 and TRBJ2-1): NAGVMQNPRHLVRRRGQEARLRCSPMKGHSHVYWYRQLPEEGLKFMVYLQKENIIDESGMPKERFSAEFPKEGPSILRIQQVVRGDSAAYFCASSPPAYNNEQFFGPGTRLTVL.

This clonotype has only a few counts. The gene calls are TRBV12-3 or TRBV12-4 and TRBJ1-1; weak D call: TRBD1 (6 bases). This CDR3 is 13 amino acids long. Trimming left V 4 bases short and J 5 bases short, with 11 bases between. This CDR3 is CASSSTGLTEAFF. CDR3 DNA: TGTGCCAGCAGTTCAACAGGGTTGACTGAAGCTTTCTTT.

In this sample, this clonotype turned up many times. The chain is built from TRBV6-2 or TRBV6-3 and TRBJ2-1; D remains ambiguous. Germline CDR1 MNHEY, CDR2 SVGEGT. Deletions cut 5 bases from V and 12 bases from J, with 17 bases between. The CDR3 is 13 amino acids. The CDR3 reads CASSLTGPTGQFF. The DNA of the CDR3 is TGTGCCAGCAGTCTTACCGGTCCAACCGGGCAGTTCTTC.

There are many counts of this clonotype. The V and J genes are TRBV5-1 and TRBJ2-5, with D uncertain. This CDR3 is 14 amino acids long. Deletions cut 5 bases from V and 5 bases from J, with 16 bases between. The V gene's germline CDR1 is SGHRS and CDR2 YFSETQ. The CDR3 nucleotides are TGCGCCAGCAGTGCGCGGACCTTAGAGGAGACCCAGTACTTC. Amino acids: CASSARTLEETQYF.

This clonotype occurred a few times. This chain connects TRBV20-1 to TRBJ2-3; the match to TRBD2 covers 8 bases. The V segment lost 6 bases and the J segment 4 bases; nucleotides outside the gene matches: 12. The CDR3 consists of 15 residues. Germline V lookup: CDR1 DFQATT, CDR2 SNEGSKA (reference sequence). CDR3 DNA sequence: TGCAGTGCCCCCAGGGGAGCGGGGGCGGCAGATACGCAGTATTTT. It translates to CSAPRGAGAADTQYF.

This clonotype was observed at least ten times. The V gene is TRBV5-1, the J gene TRBJ1-3; a weak D match, TRBD1 (6 bases). Germline CDR1 reads SGHRS; CDR2 reads YFSETQ. This CDR3 region has 20 residues. V dropped 4 bases and J dropped 3 bases, with 29 bases sitting between them. The CDR3 nucleotides read TGCGCCAGCAGCGAAGGAGGGGGGCGCGCTGCACCGCCGATTGGAAACACCATATATTTT. This gives the protein CASSEGGGRAAPPIGNTIYF.

This clonotype was seen at least ten times. The chain is built from TRBV20-1 and TRBJ2-7; D perhaps matches TRBD1 (5 bases). CDR1 is DFQATT and CDR2 is SNEGSKA in the germline V gene (reference sequence). This CDR3 spans 15 amino acids. The V end lost 0 bases, the J end lost 0 bases, and 12 bases lay between the germline ends. Here the CDR3 DNA reads TGCAGTGCTAGAGATGGATCAGGGTTCTCCTACGAGCAGTACTTC. Protein: CSARDGSGFSYEQYF.

This clonotype was observed many times. CDR3 protein: CSVGRNTEAFF. The CDR3 coding sequence is TGCAGCGTTGGGAGAAACACTGAAGCTTTCTTT. The chain employs TRBV29-1 and TRBJ1-1; D unclear. Trimming removed 4 bases from V and 2 bases from J, with 5 bases in between. This CDR3 region has 11 residues. Germline values: CDR1 SQVTM, CDR2 ANQGSEA.

This clonotype was observed many times. The J gene is TRBJ2-3, the V gene TRBV4-2, with 13 positions matching TRBD2. Germline V gene lookup returns CDR1 LGHNA and CDR2 YNFKEQ. This CDR3 spans 18 amino acids. V was clipped by 1 base and J by 5 bases; unmatched bases: 9. DNA for the CDR3: TGTGCCAGCAGCCAAGGGTCCGGACTAGCGGGAGCAGGAGATACGCAGTATTTT. It translates to CASSQGSGLAGAGDTQYF.

There are a few counts of this clonotype. This chain links TRBV27 with TRBJ2-1; D unclear. The CDR3 sequence is 13 residues long. CDR1 and CDR2 (germline): MNHEY, SMNVEV (reference sequence). V lost 5 bases and J 3 bases, leaving 8 bases between the germline ends. The CDR3 DNA is TGTGCCAGCAGTCCACGAGGCTACAATGAGCAGTTCTTC. Translation: CASSPRGYNEQFF.

This clonotype was counted many times. The rearrangement links TRBV7-7 to TRBJ2-1, with TRBD2 matching over 10 bases. The germline gives CDR1 SSHAT, CDR2 FNYEAQ (reference sequence). CDR3 length: 15 amino acids. V lost 5 bases to trimming and J lost 8 bases; unmatched junction nucleotides: 9. CDR3 region: CASSRQASGGDEQFF. CDR3 in DNA: TGTGCCAGCAGCCGCCAGGCTAGCGGGGGTGATGAGCAGTTCTTC.

This clonotype was seen repeatedly, ten times or more. The chain combines TRBV7-6 with TRBJ2-1, with 7 bases fitting TRBD1. Germline loops: CDR1 SGHVS, CDR2 FNYEAQ. The CDR3 totals 13 residues. The V gene end was trimmed by 5 bases and the J gene end by 3 bases; junction bases not matched to a gene: 1. The CDR3 here is CASSRDSYNEQFF. In DNA form, the CDR3 reads TGTGCCAGCAGCCGGGACAGCTACAATGAGCAGTTCTTC.

A few counts support this clonotype. The chain has TRBV20-1 and TRBJ2-5; TRBD2 might be the D (5 bases). Germline lookup yields CDR1 DFQATT and CDR2 SNEGSKA (reference sequence). Trimming shortened V by 5 bases and J by 2 bases, and 9 bases separated the two germline ends. The CDR3 has 12 amino acids. CDR3: CSASGRQETQYF. CDR3 bases: TGCAGTGCTTCGGGGAGACAAGAGACCCAGTACTTC.

This clonotype was recorded a few times. This sequence joins TRBV5-6 and TRBJ2-7; 7 positions match TRBD1. The CDR3 has 16 residues. Germline V gives CDR1 SGHDT, CDR2 YYEEEE. V lost 5 bases, J lost 7 bases, and 18 bases stayed unmatched. This CDR3 is CASRRFEGGTLREQYF. The CDR3 DNA follows: TGTGCCAGCAGGCGCTTCGAAGGGGGCACCTTACGGGAGCAGTACTTC.

This clonotype was picked up many times. The V gene is TRBV2, the J gene TRBJ1-6, with D possibly matching TRBD1 (5 bases). Germline CDR1 reads SNHLY; CDR2 reads FYNNEI. The CDR3 has 15 residues. The ends were cut back, 1 base at V and 5 bases at J, with 9 bases in the middle. The CDR3 region has the DNA TGTGCCAGCAGTGAAGAGTCGACAGATAATTCACCCCTCCACTTT. It codes for CASSEESTDNSPLHF.

There are many counts of this clonotype. J is TRBJ2-1 and V is TRBV6-5, with 7 positions matching TRBD2. There are 16 residues in the CDR3. Germline CDR1 is MNHEY and CDR2 is SVGAGI. Trimming at V came to 7 bases and at J to 4 bases, leaving 13 bases not matched to a gene. In DNA, the CDR3 is TGTGCCAGCACACAAGTCGCGGGAGATAGGTACAATGAGCAGTTCTTC. Translating gives CASTQVAGDRYNEQFF.

This clonotype was seen many times. The CDR3 DNA follows: TGTGCCAGCAGCTTTGGACCGAGGGGGACTGAAGCTTTCTTT. Translating it yields CASSFGPRGTEAFF. The genes are TRBV7-9 and TRBJ1-1, with D tentatively TRBD1 (6 bases). Germline V lookup: CDR1 SEHNR, CDR2 FQNEAQ (reference sequence). The V and J ends lost 3 bases and 5 bases respectively, with 13 bases between them. CDR3 length: 14 residues. Variable domain in full (rest from reference TRBV7-9 and TRBJ1-1): DTGVSQNPRHKITKRGQNVTFRCDPISEHNRLYWYRQTLGQGPEFLTYFQNEAQLEKSRLLSDRFSAERPKGSFSTLEIQRTEQGDSAMYLCASSFGPRGTEAFFGQGTRLTVV.

This chain joins TRBV4-1 and TRBJ2-7; D possibly corresponds to TRBD1 (5 bases). Germline CDR1 and CDR2: MGHRA and YSYEKL. The ends were cut back, 4 bases at V and 1 base at J, with 11 bases in the middle. The CDR3 extends over 14 amino acids. DNA of the CDR3: TGCGCCAGCAGCCGAGGCCAGGGATCCTACGAGCAGTACTTC. It is translated as CASSRGQGSYEQYF.

The rearrangement uses TRBV7-2 and TRBJ2-3; 7 nucleotides agree with TRBD2. The V and J ends lost 6 bases and 4 bases, in that order; junction bases with no gene match: 16. The CDR3 extends over 17 amino acids. Germline CDR1 reads SGHTA; CDR2 reads FQGNSA. CDR3 sequence: CASSQDYPGGNADTQYF. CDR3 DNA: TGTGCCAGCAGTCAAGACTACCCCGGGGGGAATGCAGATACGCAGTATTTT.

This clonotype was seen repeatedly, ten times or more. V gene TRBV15 combines with J gene TRBJ2-1; either TRBD1 or TRBD2 may fit D (6 bases each). CDR1 is LNHNV and CDR2 is YYDKDF in the germline V gene (reference sequence). V dropped 1 base and J dropped 1 base, with 11 bases sitting between them. This CDR3 is 16 amino acids long. The CDR3 protein is CATSRGEGGSYNEQFF. DNA for the CDR3: TGTGCCACCAGCAGAGGCGAAGGGGGGTCCTACAATGAGCAGTTCTTC.

This clonotype came up many times. The chain joins TRBV4-2 to TRBJ1-1; the D gene is possibly TRBD1 (5 bases). V lost 0 bases and J lost 3, with 8 bases in between. The CDR3 length is 14 residues. Germline V gene lookup returns CDR1 LGHNA and CDR2 YNFKEQ. The CDR3 sequence: CASSQDGTHTEAFF. In DNA form, the CDR3 reads TGTGCCAGCAGCCAAGATGGGACCCACACTGAAGCTTTCTTT.

The table lists this clonotype with many counts. The chain is built from TRBV6-5 and TRBJ2-5; possibly TRBD1 or TRBD2 for D (5 bases each). Germline V CDR1 and CDR2: MNHEY, SVGAGI. The CDR3 spans 15 residues. V gave up 7 bases and J gave up 5 bases, with 20 bases separating them. CDR3 protein: CASTPRRSWGETQYF. The CDR3, as DNA: TGTGCCAGCACTCCCCGGAGGAGTTGGGGGGAGACCCAGTACTTC.

In this sample, this clonotype turned up many times. V usage is TRBV5-4 and J usage is TRBJ2-3; D is unclear. Germline V gene data show CDR1 as SGHNT and CDR2 as YYREEE (reference sequence). V dropped 1 base and J dropped 4 bases, with 10 bases sitting between them. CDR3 length equals 14 residues. The CDR3 nucleotides read TGTGCCAGCAGCTTGCTCGGCCTCGCAGATACGCAGTATTTT. It specifies CASSLLGLADTQYF.

This clonotype was found a few times. The chain uses TRBV5-4 and TRBJ1-2, with TRBD1 matching over 7 bases. Looked up from germline, CDR1 is SGHNT and CDR2 is YYREEE (reference sequence). This CDR3 is 14 amino acids long. J lost 4 bases, V lost 5 bases, and 8 bases had no gene match. For the CDR3, the DNA is TGTGCCAGCAGGCTCGGGACAGCCAGCTATGGCTACACCTTC. Its translation: CASRLGTASYGYTF. Full variable domain (missing parts from reference TRBV5-4 and TRBJ1-2): ETGVTQSPTHLIKTRGQQVTLRCSSQSGHNTVSWYQQALGQGPQFIFQYYREEENGRGNFPPRFSGLQFPNYSSELNVNALELDDSALYLCASRLGTASYGYTFGSGTRLTVV.

This chain links TRBV29-1 with TRBJ2-1; D ambiguous. Germline CDR1 is SQVTM and CDR2 is ANQGSEA. V lost 7 bases and J 0 bases, leaving 13 bases between the germline ends. This CDR3 comprises 14 residues. The CDR3 here is CSGLPLSSYNEQFF. The CDR3 DNA reads TGCAGCGGGCTACCTCTCAGCTCCTACAATGAGCAGTTCTTC.